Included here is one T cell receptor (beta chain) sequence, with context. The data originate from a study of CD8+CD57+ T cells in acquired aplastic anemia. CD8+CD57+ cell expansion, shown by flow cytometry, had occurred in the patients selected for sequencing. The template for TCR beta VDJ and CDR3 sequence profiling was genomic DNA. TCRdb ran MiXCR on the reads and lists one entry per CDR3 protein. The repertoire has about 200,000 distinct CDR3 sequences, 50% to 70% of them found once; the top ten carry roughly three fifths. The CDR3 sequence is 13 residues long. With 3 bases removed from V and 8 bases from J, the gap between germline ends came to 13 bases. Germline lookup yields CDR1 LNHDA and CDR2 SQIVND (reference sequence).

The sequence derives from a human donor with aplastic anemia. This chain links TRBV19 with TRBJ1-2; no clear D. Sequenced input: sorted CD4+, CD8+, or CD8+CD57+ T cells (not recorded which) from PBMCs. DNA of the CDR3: TGTGCCAGTAGTATTCCTCCTCCTGGGGGCTACACCTTC. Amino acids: CASSIPPPGGYTF.